These 14 T cell receptor beta chains came from one sample sequenced in a study of blood T cell repertoires in COVID-19. Profiling relied on immunoSEQ multiplex PCR, and the TCRdb table lists in-frame clones only, not all of them. The sample yields about 320,000 clones, 86% seen once. Source material: peripheral blood. These TCRs come from a woman aged 45-60 years with acute or convalescent COVID-19.

The rearrangement links TRBV19 to TRBJ2-7, with a possible D match to TRBD1 (6 bases). Trimming stripped 4 bases from V and 3 bases from J, with 13 bases between. Germline CDR1 LNHDA, CDR2 SQIVND (reference sequence). The length of the CDR3 is 14 residues. The CDR3 region has the DNA TGTGCCAGTAGTAGCCCAGGGGTAAACTACGAGCAGTACTTC. Amino acids: CASSSPGVNYEQYF. Filled out from reference TRBV19 and TRBJ2-7, the complete variable domain reads DGGITQSPKYLFRKEGQNVTLSCEQNLNHDAMYWYRQDPGQGLRLIYYSQIVNDFQKGDIAEGYSVSREKKESFPLTVTSAQKNPTAFYLCASSSPGVNYEQYFGPGTRLTVT.

The V call is TRBV3-1 (or the pseudogene TRBV3-2), the J call TRBJ1-1; no firm D call. In germline, CDR1 is LGHDT, CDR2 YNNKEL (reference sequence). There are 14 residues in the CDR3. Trimming removed 3 bases from V and 0 bases from J, with 8 bases in between. The CDR3 protein is CASSHPLLNTEAFF. CDR3 coding DNA: TGTGCCAGCAGCCACCCCCTATTGAACACTGAAGCTTTCTTT.

J is TRBJ2-3 and V is TRBV5-1; maybe TRBD2 (6 bases). The CDR3 contains 16 residues. Germline loops: CDR1 SGHRS, CDR2 YFSETQ. The V and J ends lost 3 bases and 2 bases respectively, with 16 bases between them. The CDR3 sequence: CASSSPRDSYTDTQYF. CDR3 nucleotide sequence: TGCGCCAGCAGCTCGCCACGGGACTCTTACACAGATACGCAGTATTTT. Full variable domain (remainder filled in from reference TRBV5-1 and TRBJ2-3): KAGVTQTPRYLIKTRGQQVTLSCSPISGHRSVSWYQQTPGQGLQFLFEYFSETQRNKGNFPGRFSGRQFSNSRSEMNVSTLELGDSALYLCASSSPRDSYTDTQYFGPGTRLTVL.

The chain is built from TRBV2 and TRBJ1-2, with D uncertain. CDR3 length: 11 amino acids. V dropped 9 bases and J dropped 6 bases, with 11 bases sitting between them. Germline loops: CDR1 SNHLY, CDR2 FYNNEI. The CDR3 sequence: CARGRRNGYTF. The CDR3, as DNA: TGTGCCAGGGGCCGGCGAAATGGCTACACCTTC.

This sequence joins TRBV30 and TRBJ1-2, with a weak D call TRBD1 (6 bases). Trimming shortened V by 4 bases and J by 1 base, and 10 bases separated the two germline ends. Germline assignment: CDR1 GTSNPN and CDR2 SVGIG (reference sequence). The CDR3 has 13 amino acids. CDR3 sequence: CAWKNRVNYGYTF. CDR3 nucleotides: TGTGCCTGGAAAAACAGGGTTAACTATGGCTACACCTTC.

The chain combines TRBV3-1 (or the pseudogene TRBV3-2) with TRBJ2-3, with 9 bases aligning to TRBD1. Trimming at V came to 3 bases and at J to 4 bases, leaving 8 bases not matched to a gene. The germline gives CDR1 LGHDT, CDR2 YNNKEL (reference sequence). This CDR3 is 16 amino acids long. CDR3 residues: CASSHRDRGSADTQYF. The CDR3, as DNA: TGTGCCAGCAGCCACCGAGACAGGGGGAGCGCAGATACGCAGTATTTT.

This clone came up once. CDR3 nucleotide sequence: TGTGCCAGCAGCTTTTTGGCTACTGGGAGTATTCAAGAGACCCAGTACTTC. This translates into CASSFLATGSIQETQYF. V and J are TRBV11-2 and TRBJ2-5; D perhaps matches TRBD2 (5 bases). Germline loops: CDR1 SGHAT, CDR2 FQNNGV. CDR3 length equals 17 residues. The V gene lost 3 bases and the J gene lost 2 bases, with 19 bases spanning the gap.

V is TRBV7-9 and J is TRBJ2-3; 8 nucleotides agree with TRBD2. Germline assignment: CDR1 SEHNR and CDR2 FQNEAQ (reference sequence). Trimming took 6 bases from V and 0 from J; bases not matched to a gene: 5. The CDR3 covers 15 residues. The CDR3 DNA is TGTGCCAGCAGTATACTAGCGGCTAGCACAGATACGCAGTATTTT. It translates to CASSILAASTDTQYF.

The genes are TRBV30 and TRBJ1-1, with D perhaps TRBD1 (5 bases). V lost 6 bases and J 1 base, leaving 15 bases between the germline ends. Germline V lookup: CDR1 GTSNPN, CDR2 SVGIG (reference sequence). The CDR3 covers 14 residues. The CDR3 nucleotides read TGTGCCTGCCCCATGGGGGGTCGGAACACTGAAGCTTTCTTT. Protein: CACPMGGRNTEAFF.

In this sample, this clone turned up once. CDR3 DNA: TGTGCCAGCTCACCTACCCCGGGACAGAGCTCCTACGAGCAGTACTTC. It codes for CASSPTPGQSSYEQYF. V is TRBV18 and J is TRBJ2-7; TRBD1 matches at 7 bases. V dropped 3 bases and J dropped 0; count of bases not matched to a gene: 8. The germline V gene has CDR1 KGHSH and CDR2 LQKENI. The CDR3 totals 16 residues.

The chain has TRBV14 and TRBJ2-7; maybe TRBD2 (5 bases). V dropped 0 bases and J dropped 2 bases, with 11 bases sitting between them. The germline gives CDR1 SGHDN, CDR2 FVKESK. This CDR3 contains 15 residues. The CDR3 nucleotides are TGTGCCAGCAGCCAAGAAGGGTACGGGACCTACGAGCAGTACTTC. The encoded protein is CASSQEGYGTYEQYF. Drawing the rest from reference TRBV14 and TRBJ2-7, the complete variable domain is EAGVTQFPSHSVIEKGQTVTLRCDPISGHDNLYWYRRVMGKEIKFLLHFVKESKQDESGMPNNRFLAERTGGTYSTLKVQPAELEDSGVYFCASSQEGYGTYEQYFGPGTRLTVT.

The V gene is TRBV28, the J gene TRBJ2-5; 10 bases match TRBD2. The V gene end was trimmed by 4 bases and the J gene end by 2 bases; junction bases not matched to a gene: 7. The CDR3 extends over 16 amino acids. Germline V lookup: CDR1 MDHEN, CDR2 SYDVKM. The CDR3 protein is CASSSSGSAHQETQYF. As DNA, the CDR3 is TGTGCCAGCAGTTCTAGCGGGAGCGCGCATCAAGAGACCCAGTACTTC.

This chain uses TRBV7-2 with TRBJ1-2; TRBD1 agrees at 8 bases. V dropped 0 bases and J dropped 1; count of bases not matched to a gene: 7. Germline assignment: CDR1 SGHTA and CDR2 FQGNSA. This CDR3 contains 17 residues. CDR3 amino acids: CASSLAPTGALNYGYTF. In DNA form, the CDR3 reads TGTGCCAGCAGCTTAGCCCCGACAGGGGCGCTTAACTATGGCTACACCTTC.

The chain employs TRBV5-1 and TRBJ2-3, with TRBD2 matching over 12 bases. Germline V lookup: CDR1 SGHRS, CDR2 YFSETQ. This CDR3 spans 16 amino acids. Trimming removed 4 bases from V and 4 bases from J; junction bases left unmatched: 7. CDR3 nucleotides: TGCGCCAGCAGCCCGAGGACTAGCGGGGCCGCAGATACGCAGTATTTT. This translates into CASSPRTSGAADTQYF.